This T cell receptor beta chain is from a study of cytomegalovirus exposure and HLA in healthy donors. A remark on this clone: Its antigen is not known.

PCR used 60 Vbeta primers and 13 Jbeta primers. Method: immunoSEQ multiplex PCR; TCRdb's copy keeps in-frame clones and lacks some. The table lists under 250,000 clones, over 75% of them singletons. The study's findings and limits: A later analysis revealed that TCR association rates differed between HLA loci, peaking at DRB1 and bottoming out at HLA-C. Presence/absence results assume similar sequencing depth per donor, which may not hold. Many donors carried some public TCRs, although rarity characterized most TCR sequences.

In germline, CDR1 is SGDLS, CDR2 YYNGEE. V lost 4 bases, J lost 3 bases, and 6 bases stayed unmatched. This CDR3 region has 15 residues. V is TRBV9 and J is TRBJ2-1; TRBD1 matches 8 bases. The sequenced sample consisted of PBMCs. This sequence was found in a male donor in good health and CMV-seronegative. The CDR3 DNA reads as TGTGCCAGCAGCCCCACCGGGACAGGCTACAATGAGCAGTTCTTC. Translation gives CASSPTGTGYNEQFF. The full variable domain, rest sourced from reference TRBV9 and TRBJ2-1, is DSGVTQTPKHLITATGQRVTLRCSPRSGDLSVYWYQQSLDQGLQFLIQYYNGEERAKGNILERFSAQQFPDLHSELNLSSLELGDSALYFCASSPTGTGYNEQFFGPGTRLTVL.